This record covers a single TCR beta chain. Its antigen is unknown. This CDR3 region has 16 residues. The J segment lost 7 bases and the V segment lost 5 bases, leaving 6 bases of the junction unmatched. CDR1 is SGHTA and CDR2 is FQGNSA in the germline V gene. The data derive from a study of cytomegalovirus exposure and HLA in healthy donors. Primers for the PCR totalled 60 Vbeta and 13 Jbeta. Profiling relied on immunoSEQ multiplex PCR, and the TCRdb table lists in-frame clones only, not all of them. The table shows 170,000 or so clones, with about 82% occurring only once. Study outcomes and limitations: Later on, analysis showed that most CMV-associated TCR beta chains appeared to be HLA-restricted. In a later analysis, at a false discovery rate of 0.05, about 17,000 TCR beta sequences matched HLA alleles. It was reportedly the case that the classifier diagnosed cytomegalovirus status with high specificity and sensitivity. Indistinguishable V segments such as TRBV6-2 and TRBV6-3 were excluded.

The specimen sequenced was PBMCs. The sequence came from a woman aged 45-65 years in good health and CMV-seropositive. V is TRBV7-2 and J is TRBJ1-6; TRBD1 aligns across 12 bases. As DNA, the CDR3 is TGTGCCAGCAGCCAAGGTGGGACAGGGGGCAATTCACCCCTCCACTTT. Translation: CASSQGGTGGNSPLHF.